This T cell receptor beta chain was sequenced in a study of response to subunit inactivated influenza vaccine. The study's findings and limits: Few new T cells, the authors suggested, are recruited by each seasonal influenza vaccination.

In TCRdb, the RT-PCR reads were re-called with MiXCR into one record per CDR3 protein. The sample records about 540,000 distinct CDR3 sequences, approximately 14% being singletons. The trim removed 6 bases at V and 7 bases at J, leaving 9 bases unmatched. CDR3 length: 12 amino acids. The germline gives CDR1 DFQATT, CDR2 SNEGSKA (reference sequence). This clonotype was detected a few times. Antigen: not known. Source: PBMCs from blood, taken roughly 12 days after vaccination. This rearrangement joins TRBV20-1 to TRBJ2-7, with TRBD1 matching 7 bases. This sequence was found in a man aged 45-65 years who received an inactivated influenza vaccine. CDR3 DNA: TGCAGTGCCAACCGGGACAGCCCAGAGCAGTACTTC. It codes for CSANRDSPEQYF.